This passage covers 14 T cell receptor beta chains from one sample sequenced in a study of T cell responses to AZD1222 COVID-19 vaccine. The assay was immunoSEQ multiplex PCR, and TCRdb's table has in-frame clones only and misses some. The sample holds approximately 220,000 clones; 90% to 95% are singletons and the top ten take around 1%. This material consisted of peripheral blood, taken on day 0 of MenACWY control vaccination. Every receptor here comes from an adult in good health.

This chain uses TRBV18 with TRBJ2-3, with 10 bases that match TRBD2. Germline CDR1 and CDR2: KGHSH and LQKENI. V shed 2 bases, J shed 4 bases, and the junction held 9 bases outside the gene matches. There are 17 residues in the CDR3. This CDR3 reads CASSPGSGGAGADTQYF. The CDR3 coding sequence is TGTGCCAGCTCACCAGGGAGCGGGGGGGCCGGAGCAGATACGCAGTATTTT.

CDR3 bases: TGTGCCAGCAGGGACCGGACAGCATCCTACGAGCAGTACTTC. Translated, it gives CASRDRTASYEQYF. V usage is TRBV7-2 and J usage is TRBJ2-7; TRBD1 is a possible D gene (6 bases). CDR3 size: 14 residues. V dropped 6 bases and J dropped 1 base, with 13 bases sitting between them. Germline CDR1 reads SGHTA; CDR2 reads FQGNSA.

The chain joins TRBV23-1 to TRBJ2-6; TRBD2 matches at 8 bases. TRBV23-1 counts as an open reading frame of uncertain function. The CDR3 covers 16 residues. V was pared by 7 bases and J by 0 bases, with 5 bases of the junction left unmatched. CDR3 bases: TGCGCCAGCACTCGGGGGGGGCACTCTGGGGCCAACGTCCTGACTTTC. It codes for CASTRGGHSGANVLTF.

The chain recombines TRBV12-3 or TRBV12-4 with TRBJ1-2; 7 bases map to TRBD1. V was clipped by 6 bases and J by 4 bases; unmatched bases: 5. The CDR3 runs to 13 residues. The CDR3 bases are TGTGCCAGCAGGGGACAGTTCATCTATGGCTACACCTTC. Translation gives CASRGQFIYGYTF.

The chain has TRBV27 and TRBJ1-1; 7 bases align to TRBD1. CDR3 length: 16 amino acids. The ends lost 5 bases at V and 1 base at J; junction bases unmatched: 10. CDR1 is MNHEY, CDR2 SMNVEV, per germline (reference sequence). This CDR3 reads CASSNPTGEPNTEAFF. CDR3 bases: TGTGCCAGCAGTAACCCCACAGGGGAACCGAACACTGAAGCTTTCTTT.

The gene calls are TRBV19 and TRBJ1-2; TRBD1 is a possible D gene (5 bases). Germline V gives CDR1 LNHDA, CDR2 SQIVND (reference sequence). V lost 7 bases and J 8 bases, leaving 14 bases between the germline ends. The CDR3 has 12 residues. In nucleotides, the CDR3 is TGTGCCAGTACCTCAGGGTTAGTGGGCTACACCTTC. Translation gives CASTSGLVGYTF.

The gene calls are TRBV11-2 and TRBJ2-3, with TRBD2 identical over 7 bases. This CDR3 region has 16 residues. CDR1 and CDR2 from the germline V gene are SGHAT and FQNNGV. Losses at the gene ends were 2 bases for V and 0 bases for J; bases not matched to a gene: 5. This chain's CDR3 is CASSLRVSGSTDTQYF. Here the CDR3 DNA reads TGTGCCAGCAGCTTACGTGTTAGCGGGAGCACAGATACGCAGTATTTT.

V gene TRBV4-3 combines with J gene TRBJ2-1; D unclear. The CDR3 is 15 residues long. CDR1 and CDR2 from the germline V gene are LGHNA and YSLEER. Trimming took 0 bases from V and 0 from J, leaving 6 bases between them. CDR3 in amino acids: CASSQELFSYNEQFF. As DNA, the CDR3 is TGCGCCAGCAGCCAAGAGCTCTTCTCCTACAATGAGCAGTTCTTC.

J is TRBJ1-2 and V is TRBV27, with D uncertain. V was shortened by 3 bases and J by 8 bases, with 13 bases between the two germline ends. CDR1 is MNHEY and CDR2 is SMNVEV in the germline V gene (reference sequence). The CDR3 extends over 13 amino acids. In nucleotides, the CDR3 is TGTGCCAGCAGTTTCTTATCGGGGTACGGCTACACCTTC. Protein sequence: CASSFLSGYGYTF.

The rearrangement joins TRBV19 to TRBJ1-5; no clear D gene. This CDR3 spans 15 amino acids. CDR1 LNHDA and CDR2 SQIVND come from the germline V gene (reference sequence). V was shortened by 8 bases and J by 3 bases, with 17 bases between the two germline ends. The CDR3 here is CASSLLGSFNQPQHF. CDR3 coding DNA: TGTGCCAGTTCCCTTCTGGGGTCCTTCAATCAGCCCCAGCATTTT.

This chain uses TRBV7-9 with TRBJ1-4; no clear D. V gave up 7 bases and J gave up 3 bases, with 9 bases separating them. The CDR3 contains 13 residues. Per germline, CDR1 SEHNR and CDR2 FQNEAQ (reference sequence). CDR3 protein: CASTGSANEKLFF. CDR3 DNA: TGTGCCAGCACGGGGTCGGCTAATGAAAAACTGTTTTTT.

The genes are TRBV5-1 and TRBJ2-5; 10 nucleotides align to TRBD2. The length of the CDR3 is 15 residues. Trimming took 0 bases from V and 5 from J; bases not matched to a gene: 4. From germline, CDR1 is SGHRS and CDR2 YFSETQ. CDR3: CASSLVAGGLETQYF. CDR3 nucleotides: TGCGCCAGCAGCTTGGTAGCGGGGGGTCTGGAGACCCAGTACTTC.

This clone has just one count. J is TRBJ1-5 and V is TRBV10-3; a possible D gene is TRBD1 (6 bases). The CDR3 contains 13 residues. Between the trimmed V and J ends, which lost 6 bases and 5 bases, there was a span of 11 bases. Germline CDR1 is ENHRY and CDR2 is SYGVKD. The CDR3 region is CAIRDSQDQPQHF. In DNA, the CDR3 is TGTGCCATCAGGGACAGTCAGGATCAGCCCCAGCATTTT.

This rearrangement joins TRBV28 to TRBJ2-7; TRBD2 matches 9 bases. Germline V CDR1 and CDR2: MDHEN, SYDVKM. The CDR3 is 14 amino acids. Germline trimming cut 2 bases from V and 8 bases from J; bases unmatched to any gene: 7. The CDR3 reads CASSLPTSGPKQYF. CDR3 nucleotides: TGTGCCAGCAGTTTACCAACTAGCGGGCCCAAGCAGTACTTC.